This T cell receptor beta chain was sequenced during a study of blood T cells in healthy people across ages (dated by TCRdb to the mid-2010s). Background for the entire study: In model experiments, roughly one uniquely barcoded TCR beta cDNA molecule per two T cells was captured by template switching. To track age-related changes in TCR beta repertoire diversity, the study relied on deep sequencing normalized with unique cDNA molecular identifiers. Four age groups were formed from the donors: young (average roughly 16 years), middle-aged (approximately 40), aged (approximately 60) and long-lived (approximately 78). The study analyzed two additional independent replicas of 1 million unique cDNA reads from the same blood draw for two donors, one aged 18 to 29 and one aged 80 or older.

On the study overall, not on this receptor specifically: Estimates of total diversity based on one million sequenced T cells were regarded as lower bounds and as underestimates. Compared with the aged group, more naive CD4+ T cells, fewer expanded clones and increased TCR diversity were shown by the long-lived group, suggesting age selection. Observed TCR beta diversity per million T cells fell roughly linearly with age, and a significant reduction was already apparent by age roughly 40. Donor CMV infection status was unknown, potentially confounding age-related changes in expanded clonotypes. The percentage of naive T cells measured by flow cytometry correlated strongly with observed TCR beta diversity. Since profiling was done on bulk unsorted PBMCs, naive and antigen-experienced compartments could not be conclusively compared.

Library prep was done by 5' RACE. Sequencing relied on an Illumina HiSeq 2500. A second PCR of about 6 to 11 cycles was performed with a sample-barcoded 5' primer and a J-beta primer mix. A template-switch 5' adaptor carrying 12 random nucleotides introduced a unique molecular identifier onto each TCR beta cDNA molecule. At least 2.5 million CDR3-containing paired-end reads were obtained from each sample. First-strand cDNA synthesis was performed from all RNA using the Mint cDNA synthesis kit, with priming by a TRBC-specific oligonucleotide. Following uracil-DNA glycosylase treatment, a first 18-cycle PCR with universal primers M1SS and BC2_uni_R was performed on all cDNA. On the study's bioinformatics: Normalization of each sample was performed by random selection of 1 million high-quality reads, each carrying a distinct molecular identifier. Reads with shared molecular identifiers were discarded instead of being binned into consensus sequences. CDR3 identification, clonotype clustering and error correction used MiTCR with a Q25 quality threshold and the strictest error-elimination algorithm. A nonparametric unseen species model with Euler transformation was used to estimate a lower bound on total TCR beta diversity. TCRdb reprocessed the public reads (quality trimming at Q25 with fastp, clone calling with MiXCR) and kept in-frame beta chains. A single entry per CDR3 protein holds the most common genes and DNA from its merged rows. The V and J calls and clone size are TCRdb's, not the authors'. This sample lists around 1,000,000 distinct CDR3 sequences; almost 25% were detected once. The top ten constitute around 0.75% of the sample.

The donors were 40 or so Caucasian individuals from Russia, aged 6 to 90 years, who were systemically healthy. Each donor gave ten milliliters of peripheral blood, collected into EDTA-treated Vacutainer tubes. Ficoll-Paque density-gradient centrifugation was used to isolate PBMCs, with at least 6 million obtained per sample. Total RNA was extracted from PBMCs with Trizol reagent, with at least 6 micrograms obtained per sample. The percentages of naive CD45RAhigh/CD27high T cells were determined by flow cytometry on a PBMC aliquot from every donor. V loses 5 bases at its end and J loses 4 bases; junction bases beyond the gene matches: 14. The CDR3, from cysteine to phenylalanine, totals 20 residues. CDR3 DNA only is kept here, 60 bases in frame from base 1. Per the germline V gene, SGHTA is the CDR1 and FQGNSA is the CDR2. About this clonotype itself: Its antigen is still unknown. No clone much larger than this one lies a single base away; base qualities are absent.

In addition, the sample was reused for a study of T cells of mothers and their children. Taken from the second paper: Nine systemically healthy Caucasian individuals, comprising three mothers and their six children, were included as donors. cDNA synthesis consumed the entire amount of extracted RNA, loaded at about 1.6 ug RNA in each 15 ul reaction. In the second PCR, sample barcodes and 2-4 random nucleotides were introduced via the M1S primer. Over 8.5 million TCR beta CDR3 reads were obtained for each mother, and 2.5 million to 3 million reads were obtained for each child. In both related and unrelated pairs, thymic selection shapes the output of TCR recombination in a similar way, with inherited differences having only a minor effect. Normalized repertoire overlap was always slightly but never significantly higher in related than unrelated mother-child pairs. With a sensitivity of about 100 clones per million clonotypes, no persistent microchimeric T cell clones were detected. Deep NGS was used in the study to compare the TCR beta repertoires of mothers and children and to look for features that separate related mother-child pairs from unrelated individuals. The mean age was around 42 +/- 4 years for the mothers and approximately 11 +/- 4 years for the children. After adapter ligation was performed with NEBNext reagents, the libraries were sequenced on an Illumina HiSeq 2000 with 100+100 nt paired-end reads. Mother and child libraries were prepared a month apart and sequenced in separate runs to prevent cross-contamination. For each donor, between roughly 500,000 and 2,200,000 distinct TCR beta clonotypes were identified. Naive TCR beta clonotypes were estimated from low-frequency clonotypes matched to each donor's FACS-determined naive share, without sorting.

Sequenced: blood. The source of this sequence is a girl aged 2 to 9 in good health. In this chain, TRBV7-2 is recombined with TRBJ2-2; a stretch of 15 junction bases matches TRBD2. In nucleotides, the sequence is TGTGCCAGCAGCCCAGGACTAGCGGGAGGGCCTACTCTGGGCACCGGGGAGCTGTTTTTT. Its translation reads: CASSPGLAGGPTLGTGELFF.